These 9 T cell receptor beta chains were all obtained from the same sample, sequenced in a study of CD8 T cells in Susac syndrome. A quantity of roughly 0.5 to 1 ug RNA underwent reverse transcription using random hexamers. TCRdb fed the immunoSEQ multiplex PCR reads into MiXCR, producing one record per CDR3 protein. Of 180,000 or so distinct CDR3 sequences detected, about 95% appear once; the ten largest clones hold about 0.096%. The sequenced material came from CD4+ T cells from PBMCs. The receptors originated from a human donor with multiple sclerosis.

The chain has TRBV6-2 or TRBV6-3 and TRBJ2-3, with no clear D. Germline V gene sequence: CDR1 MNHEY, CDR2 SVGEGT. This CDR3 comprises 12 residues. Trimming left V 8 bases short and J 1 base short, with 7 bases between. Written as DNA, the CDR3 is TGTGCCAGCTCTACCCGCACAGATACGCAGTATTTT. It specifies CASSTRTDTQYF.

The chain is built from TRBV3-1 and TRBJ2-7, with 8 bases that match TRBD1. V was pared by 8 bases and J by 2 bases, with 11 bases of the junction left unmatched. CDR3 length: 15 residues. The germline gives CDR1 LGHDT, CDR2 YNNKEL (reference sequence). The CDR3 region has the DNA TGTGCCAGCGGACGTGACAGGGGAGGACCCTACGAGCAGTACTTC. Translating it yields CASGRDRGGPYEQYF.

This chain uses TRBV6-2 or TRBV6-3 with TRBJ2-4; 7 bases line up with TRBD2. Per the germline V gene, CDR1 is MNHEY and CDR2 is SVGEGT. Germline trimming cut 3 bases from V and 4 bases from J; bases unmatched to any gene: 9. The length of the CDR3 is 16 residues. The CDR3 DNA is TGTGCCAGCAGTTATCTACCGGGGCGGGGGAAAAACATTCAGTACTTC. Translation: CASSYLPGRGKNIQYF.

V is TRBV15 and J is TRBJ1-2; TRBD1 agrees at 8 bases. Germline lookup yields CDR1 LNHNV and CDR2 YYDKDF (reference sequence). The CDR3 extends over 16 amino acids. J gave up 7 bases and V 4 bases, and 14 bases lay outside the gene matches. The CDR3 loop reads CATSKGSGQGRGGYTF. CDR3 in DNA: TGTGCCACCAGCAAAGGGTCCGGACAGGGCAGGGGTGGCTACACCTTC.

This clonotype was picked up one time. The chain uses TRBV20-1 and TRBJ2-1; a weak D match, TRBD1 (5 bases). The ends were cut back, 5 bases at V and 6 bases at J, with 14 bases in the middle. CDR3 size: 13 residues. Germline CDR1 is DFQATT and CDR2 is SNEGSKA (reference sequence). The CDR3, as DNA: TGCAGTGCTTTCCGCAGGGATCCCAATGAGCAGTTCTTC. Encoded protein: CSAFRRDPNEQFF.

This clonotype was seen only a few times. The gene calls are TRBV30 and TRBJ2-3, with TRBD2 matching over 8 bases. With V trimmed by 2 bases and J by 3 bases, 1 base remained unmatched. CDR1 is GTSNPN and CDR2 is SVGIG in the germline V gene (reference sequence). The CDR3 has 13 residues. CDR3 sequence: CAWSTGGTDTQYF. The CDR3 DNA is TGTGCCTGGAGTACGGGGGGGACAGATACGCAGTATTTT. Supplemented by reference TRBV30 and TRBJ2-3, the full variable domain reads SQTIHQWPATLVQPVGSPLSLECTVEGTSNPNLYWYRQAAGRGLQLLFYSVGIGQISSEVPQNLSASRPQDRQFILSSKKLLLSDSGFYLCAWSTGGTDTQYFGPGTRLTVL.

The gene calls are TRBV14 and TRBJ2-3; D unresolved. CDR3 length: 15 residues. The germline CDR1 and CDR2 sequences are SGHDN and FVKESK. Trimming removed 1 base at V and 4 bases at J, with 12 bases between. The CDR3 protein is CASSQVVGSPDTQYF. CDR3 DNA sequence: TGTGCCAGCAGCCAAGTCGTGGGGTCCCCAGATACGCAGTATTTT.

This chain links TRBV5-1 with TRBJ2-7; D remains unclear. Germline V gene data show CDR1 as SGHRS and CDR2 as YFSETQ. Trimming pared 7 bases from V and 3 bases from J, leaving 14 bases between. CDR3 length: 13 amino acids. The CDR3 region has the DNA TGCGCCAGCCTGCCAGGCCGATACTACGAGCAGTACTTC. Translating it yields CASLPGRYYEQYF.

The rearrangement joins TRBV20-1 to TRBJ2-3; possibly TRBD1 for D (6 bases). The CDR3 spans 11 residues. Germline loops: CDR1 DFQATT, CDR2 SNEGSKA (reference sequence). CDR3 sequence (DNA): TGCAGCCTACAGGGAAGGGATACGCAGTATTTT. The encoded protein is CSLQGRDTQYF.